Following are 22 T cell receptor beta chains from one sample sequenced in a study of blood T cell repertoires in COVID-19. Using immunoSEQ multiplex PCR, the repertoire was profiled, and TCRdb retains in-frame clones only, with some absent. The sample shows hundreds of thousands of clones, around 87% of them seen only once. The sequenced material came from PBMCs or T cells enriched from blood (not recorded which). These receptors all come from a woman between 50 and 59 years old who had recovered from COVID-19.

A single count supports this clone. V usage is TRBV5-6 and J usage is TRBJ2-3; TRBD2 aligns across 12 bases. With 3 bases clipped from V and 3 bases from J, the junction kept 2 bases outside the gene matches. The CDR3 has 15 residues. Germline CDR1 SGHDT, CDR2 YYEEEE. CDR3 residues: CASSSGLAGTDTQYF. The CDR3 coding sequence is TGTGCCAGCAGCTCGGGACTAGCGGGTACAGATACGCAGTATTTT.

V usage is TRBV28 and J usage is TRBJ2-4; a possible D gene is TRBD1 (5 bases). This CDR3 spans 17 amino acids. V lost 2 bases to trimming and J lost 1 base, with 15 bases between them. The V gene's germline CDR1 is MDHEN and CDR2 SYDVKM. The CDR3 DNA follows: TGTGCCAGCAGTTTACCCACGGGTGGGGCGGCCAAAAACATTCAGTACTTC. Amino acid sequence: CASSLPTGGAAKNIQYF.

The rearrangement joins TRBV7-9 to TRBJ2-7; 8 bases are a match to TRBD1. CDR3 length: 16 residues. V lost 2 bases and J lost 2; bases outside the gene matches: 8. Germline CDR1 reads SEHNR; CDR2 reads FQNEAQ (reference sequence). The CDR3 region is CASSLFYGQGPYEQYF. CDR3 DNA sequence: TGTGCCAGCAGCTTATTTTACGGACAGGGACCCTACGAGCAGTACTTC.

This clone appeared once. Other DNA sequences of this sample code for an identical CDR3. The chain couples TRBV19 to TRBJ2-7, with 8 positions matching TRBD1. In germline, CDR1 is LNHDA, CDR2 SQIVND (reference sequence). After removal of 2 bases from V and 4 bases from J, the junction contained 4 bases not matched to a gene. The CDR3 sequence is 14 residues long. CDR3 region: CASSILQGAYEQYF. CDR3 sequence (DNA): TGTGCCAGTAGTATACTCCAGGGGGCTTACGAGCAGTACTTC.

This chain links TRBV4-3 with TRBJ2-3; 12 positions agree with TRBD2. The CDR3 sequence is 19 residues long. Looked up from germline, CDR1 is LGHNA and CDR2 is YSLEER. The trim removed 2 bases at V and 6 bases at J, leaving 15 bases unmatched. In DNA form, the CDR3 reads TGCGCCAGCAGCCAACGAGCCTCGGCTAGCGGGAGGGCATACGATACGCAGTATTTT. It yields the protein CASSQRASASGRAYDTQYF.

The chain recombines TRBV5-1 with TRBJ1-5, with D maybe TRBD1 (6 bases). Germline CDR1 reads SGHRS; CDR2 reads YFSETQ. The CDR3 is 16 residues long. The V gene lost 2 bases and the J gene lost 2 bases, with 14 bases spanning the gap. The CDR3 coding sequence is TGCGCCAGCAGCTTAGGGGGTTCGTCGGGCAATCAGCCCCAGCATTTT. Translated: CASSLGGSSGNQPQHF.

The chain carries TRBV7-3 and TRBJ2-1; maybe TRBD1 (5 bases). CDR3 size: 15 residues. Between the trimmed V and J ends, which lost 5 bases and 6 bases, there was a span of 17 bases. Germline CDR1 SGHTA, CDR2 FQGTGA. CDR3 sequence (DNA): TGTGCCAGCAGCCCCGACAGAAGGGCTTTCAATGAGCAGTTCTTC. As protein: CASSPDRRAFNEQFF.

The chain combines TRBV6-5 with TRBJ1-1, with D tentatively TRBD1 (5 bases). The CDR3 runs 13 residues. Deletions cut 11 bases from V and 0 bases from J, with 13 bases between. Germline V lookup: CDR1 MNHEY, CDR2 SVGAGI. In nucleotides, the CDR3 is TGTGCCGGGCAACAGGAATTGAACACTGAAGCTTTCTTT. This translates into CAGQQELNTEAFF.

The V and J genes are TRBV5-1 and TRBJ1-1; TRBD1 aligns across 7 bases. Trimming at V came to 3 bases and at J to 1 base, leaving 3 bases not matched to a gene. From germline, CDR1 is SGHRS and CDR2 YFSETQ. The CDR3 contains 14 residues. CDR3 protein: CASSSRTGNTEAFF. The CDR3 DNA reads TGCGCCAGCAGCTCACGGACAGGGAACACTGAAGCTTTCTTT. Variable domain in full (rest from reference TRBV5-1 and TRBJ1-1): KAGVTQTPRYLIKTRGQQVTLSCSPISGHRSVSWYQQTPGQGLQFLFEYFSETQRNKGNFPGRFSGRQFSNSRSEMNVSTLELGDSALYLCASSSRTGNTEAFFGQGTRLTVV.

The count of this clone is one. This rearrangement joins TRBV19 to TRBJ2-7; D perhaps matches TRBD2 (5 bases). Germline V gene sequence: CDR1 LNHDA, CDR2 SQIVND (reference sequence). CDR3 length: 13 amino acids. Trimming stripped 3 bases from V and 2 bases from J, with 8 bases between. The CDR3 nucleotides read TGTGCCAGTAGTATCGGGGTCCCCTACGAGCAGTACTTC. As protein: CASSIGVPYEQYF.

The genes are TRBV5-1 and TRBJ2-5; 9 positions match TRBD1. Germline CDR1 reads SGHRS; CDR2 reads YFSETQ. The CDR3 loop spans 16 amino acids. The J segment lost 2 bases and the V segment lost 4 bases, leaving 9 bases of the junction unmatched. The CDR3: CASSAGTGLSQETQYF. The CDR3, as DNA: TGCGCCAGCAGCGCCGGGACAGGGTTGAGTCAAGAGACCCAGTACTTC.

This chain links TRBV9 with TRBJ1-2; D gene ambiguous. The CDR3 has 15 residues. Germline V gene lookup returns CDR1 SGDLS and CDR2 YYNGEE. The V gene lost 1 base and the J gene lost 2 bases, with 12 bases spanning the gap. CDR3 DNA: TGTGCCAGCAGCGTAAATGAAGCTCTAAACTATGGCTACACCTTC. Translating gives CASSVNEALNYGYTF.

This sequence joins TRBV7-2 and TRBJ2-7, with a weak D call TRBD2 (5 bases). Germline CDR1 is SGHTA and CDR2 is FQGNSA. There are 13 residues in the CDR3. Trimming cost V 1 base and J 6 bases, with 10 bases left between them. CDR3 DNA: TGTGCCAGCAGCTTAGTAGACCGGGGCGAGCAGTACTTC. Translating it yields CASSLVDRGEQYF.

This chain uses TRBV6-1 with TRBJ2-7; the match to TRBD2 covers 9 bases. J was trimmed by 6 bases and V by 1 base; bases with no gene match: 7. The CDR3 has 15 residues. Germline CDR1 MNHNS, CDR2 SASEGT. The CDR3 sequence: CASSEEAGGPAEQYF. The DNA of the CDR3 is TGTGCCAGCAGTGAAGAGGCGGGAGGGCCGGCCGAGCAGTACTTC.

This clone was picked up one time. The rearrangement joins TRBV5-4 to TRBJ2-3; TRBD2 matches 7 bases. Germline CDR1 and CDR2: SGHNT and YYREEE (reference sequence). J gave up 5 bases and V 5 bases, and 17 bases lay outside the gene matches. This CDR3 has 17 amino acids. This CDR3 is CASSSGGGHYNEDTQYF. The CDR3 region has the DNA TGTGCCAGCAGTTCGGGGGGAGGACACTACAATGAAGATACGCAGTATTTT.

V and J are TRBV4-2 and TRBJ2-3, with D perhaps matching TRBD2 (6 bases). Germline loops: CDR1 LGHNA, CDR2 YNFKEQ. This CDR3 contains 16 residues. Trimming took off 0 bases at V and 3 bases at J, with 13 bases between the two ends. The CDR3 is CASSQDLTSETDTQYF. The CDR3 DNA sequence: TGTGCCAGCAGCCAAGATCTGACTAGTGAGACAGATACGCAGTATTTT.

The gene calls are TRBV19 and TRBJ1-1; D not certain. V was pared by 3 bases and J by 4 bases, with 12 bases between. CDR3 length: 14 amino acids. Per the germline V gene, CDR1 is LNHDA and CDR2 is SQIVND (reference sequence). In nucleotides, the CDR3 is TGTGCCAGTAGTATGCCTGAACGGGGCACTGAAGCTTTCTTT. This sequence encodes CASSMPERGTEAFF.

This chain links TRBV7-3 with TRBJ1-1, with a possible D match to TRBD1 (6 bases). In germline, CDR1 is SGHTA, CDR2 FQGTGA. This CDR3 is 13 amino acids long. With 4 bases removed from V and 1 base from J, the gap between germline ends came to 7 bases. CDR3 in DNA: TGTGCCAGCAGCTCGGACAGGAACACTGAAGCTTTCTTT. Translation: CASSSDRNTEAFF.

J is TRBJ2-1 and V is TRBV30; TRBD2 matches 12 bases. CDR3 size: 15 residues. V trimming: 2 bases; J trimming: 3 bases; junction bases outside the gene matches: 2. Germline V lookup: CDR1 GTSNPN, CDR2 SVGIG (reference sequence). This chain's CDR3 is CAWSRLAGVYNEQFF. The DNA of the CDR3 is TGTGCCTGGAGTCGACTAGCGGGAGTCTACAATGAGCAGTTCTTC.

The gene calls are TRBV25-1 and TRBJ1-5; 10 bases are a match to TRBD1. Germline lookup yields CDR1 MGHDK and CDR2 SYGVNS. The J segment lost 4 bases and the V segment lost 4 bases, leaving 7 bases of the junction unmatched. The CDR3 has 16 amino acids. In DNA, the CDR3 is TGTGCCAGCAGTGGCCCGGGGACAGGGGCAAATCAGCCCCAGCATTTT. Its translation is CASSGPGTGANQPQHF.

This rearrangement joins TRBV6-6 to TRBJ2-3; 10 bases fit TRBD2. Germline V gene data show CDR1 as MNHNY and CDR2 as SVGAGI (reference sequence). Trimming cost V 5 bases and J 4 bases; bases outside gene matches: 15. The CDR3 runs 18 residues. The CDR3 coding sequence is TGTGCCAGCAGTCCTCCTAGCGGGAGTGGGTCTCCTGCAGATACGCAGTATTTT. This translates into CASSPPSGSGSPADTQYF.

This chain's CDR3 is CAISGGQQAKNIQYF. DNA of the CDR3: TGTGCCATCAGTGGAGGACAACAGGCCAAAAACATTCAGTACTTC. The V call is TRBV10-3, the J call TRBJ2-4, with D possibly TRBD1 on 5 matching bases. The V gene's germline CDR1 is ENHRY and CDR2 SYGVKD. This CDR3 has 15 residues. V lost 4 bases to trimming and J lost 1 base, with 11 bases between them.